The 28 T cell receptor beta chains below were found in one sample sequenced in a study of shared clonotypes between healthy human individuals. Profiled with immunoSEQ multiplex PCR; TCRdb holds only in-frame clones, not every one. Of about 490,000 clones in the sample, about 78% were seen once. The material sequenced was PBMCs. The receptors here all came from a woman between 40 and 55 years old in good health. Some clones in this sample may be carry-over from other donors' samples.

The chain joins TRBV29-1 to TRBJ2-7; D not resolved. Deletions cut 0 bases from V and 0 bases from J, with 6 bases between. Germline loops: CDR1 SQVTM, CDR2 ANQGSEA. The CDR3 sequence is 13 residues long. The CDR3 DNA is TGCAGCGTTGAAGATCCCCTCTCCTACGAGCAGTACTTC. It translates to CSVEDPLSYEQYF.

V gene TRBV6-1 combines with J gene TRBJ1-5; D might be TRBD1 (5 bases). Trimming took 1 base from V and 2 from J, leaving 18 bases between them. The V gene's germline CDR1 is MNHNS and CDR2 SASEGT. This CDR3 has 18 amino acids. The CDR3: CASSEGRAGLRGNQPQHF. The CDR3 DNA reads TGTGCCAGCAGTGAAGGCAGGGCTGGGTTAAGGGGCAATCAGCCCCAGCATTTT.

The chain couples TRBV5-4 to TRBJ1-2, with TRBD1 identical over 7 bases. CDR1 and CDR2 from the germline V gene are SGHNT and YYREEE (reference sequence). The CDR3 sequence is 15 residues long. V lost 4 bases to trimming and J lost 1 base; unmatched junction nucleotides: 7. The CDR3 region has the DNA TGTGCCAGCAGCCCCCAGGGGGGAAATAACTATGGCTACACCTTC. Translation gives CASSPQGGNNYGYTF.

About this clone itself: The identical CDR3 is also encoded by other nucleotide sequences in the sample. The chain links TRBV6-1 to TRBJ2-7, with D unresolved. V lost 3 bases, J lost 4 bases, and 4 bases lay in between. Germline CDR1 and CDR2: MNHNS and SASEGT. This CDR3 is 11 amino acids long. CDR3 sequence reads: CASSERYEQYF. The CDR3 region has the DNA TGTGCCAGCAGTGAGCGGTACGAGCAGTACTTC.

V usage is TRBV15 and J usage is TRBJ2-7; TRBD1 matches 12 bases. J gave up 0 bases and V 3 bases, and 9 bases lay outside the gene matches. This CDR3 comprises 18 residues. Germline V gene data show CDR1 as LNHNV and CDR2 as YYDKDF (reference sequence). For the CDR3, the DNA is TGTGCCACCAGCAGGGGACAGGGGGCGACGCCCGGCTCCTACGAGCAGTACTTC. It codes for CATSRGQGATPGSYEQYF.

The chain recombines TRBV4-3 with TRBJ2-3; D is undetermined. Germline V gene sequence: CDR1 LGHNA, CDR2 YSLEER. There are 14 residues in the CDR3. V was shortened by 0 bases and J by 7 bases, with 11 bases between the two germline ends. In nucleotides, the CDR3 is TGCGCCAGCAGCCAAGATACGGACCGCAATACGCAGTATTTT. Translating it yields CASSQDTDRNTQYF.

The sample holds one count of this clone. This rearrangement joins TRBV6-1 to TRBJ2-7; 7 bases map to TRBD2. Germline V CDR1 and CDR2: MNHNS, SASEGT. This CDR3 contains 14 residues. V lost 1 base and J lost 4; bases outside the gene matches: 4. Here the CDR3 reads CASSEVGGQYEQYF. The CDR3 DNA follows: TGTGCCAGCAGTGAAGTGGGAGGGCAGTACGAGCAGTACTTC.

V and J are TRBV2 and TRBJ1-1, with a weak D call TRBD1 (6 bases). Looked up from germline, CDR1 is SNHLY and CDR2 is FYNNEI. The CDR3 consists of 14 residues. Trimming removed 2 bases at V and 7 bases at J, with 14 bases between. Here the CDR3 DNA reads TGTGCCAGCAGTGAACTAACAGGGTTGAATGAAGCTTTCTTT. Amino acids: CASSELTGLNEAFF.

The rearrangement joins TRBV5-8 to TRBJ1-1, with 7 bases lining up with TRBD1. After removal of 2 bases from V and 0 bases from J, the junction contained 10 bases not matched to a gene. Germline CDR1 SGHTS, CDR2 YDEGEE. CDR3 size: 17 residues. The CDR3 DNA sequence: TGTGCCAGCAGCTTCGTGCAACAGGGGCGGCTGAACACTGAAGCTTTCTTT. Amino acids: CASSFVQQGRLNTEAFF.

The gene calls are TRBV6-1 and TRBJ2-1; unclear D gene. The germline gives CDR1 MNHNS, CDR2 SASEGT. V was trimmed by 5 bases and J by 5 bases, leaving 13 bases between them. This CDR3 region has 14 residues. CDR3 bases: TGTGCCAGCAGTTTATCGGGTTCTGACAATGAGCAGTTCTTC. Protein sequence: CASSLSGSDNEQFF.

This chain links TRBV14 with TRBJ2-1; perhaps TRBD1 as D (6 bases). V lost 0 bases and J 6 bases, leaving 15 bases between the germline ends. The CDR3 is 16 residues long. Germline V lookup: CDR1 SGHDN, CDR2 FVKESK. The CDR3 loop reads CASSQDMGTGPNEQFF. CDR3 coding DNA: TGTGCCAGCAGCCAAGATATGGGTACAGGGCCCAATGAGCAGTTCTTC.

The chain combines TRBV5-1 with TRBJ1-4; 10 nucleotides agree with TRBD1. CDR3 length equals 17 residues. With 4 bases clipped from V and 8 bases from J, the junction kept 14 bases outside the gene matches. Germline V gene data show CDR1 as SGHRS and CDR2 as YFSETQ. CDR3 loop: CASSRGGTGASREKLFF. CDR3 DNA sequence: TGCGCCAGCAGCCGGGGCGGGACAGGGGCTTCCAGGGAAAAACTGTTTTTT. Complete variable domain (other parts from reference TRBV5-1 and TRBJ1-4): KAGVTQTPRYLIKTRGQQVTLSCSPISGHRSVSWYQQTPGQGLQFLFEYFSETQRNKGNFPGRFSGRQFSNSRSEMNVSTLELGDSALYLCASSRGGTGASREKLFFGSGTQLSVL.

The V call is TRBV9, the J call TRBJ1-3, with D tentatively TRBD1 (6 bases). Per the germline V gene, CDR1 is SGDLS and CDR2 is YYNGEE. The CDR3 extends over 15 amino acids. V lost 3 bases and J 3 bases, leaving 13 bases between the germline ends. CDR3 amino acids: CASSERGAGGNTIYF. CDR3 bases: TGTGCCAGCAGCGAGAGGGGGGCAGGTGGAAACACCATATATTTT.

The chain uses TRBV11-3 and TRBJ2-7, with 8 bases identical to TRBD1. This CDR3 contains 14 residues. V lost 5 bases and J lost 4; bases outside the gene matches: 7. Looked up from germline, CDR1 is SGHNT and CDR2 is YENEEA. CDR3 amino acids: CASSPQGGLYEQYF. CDR3 sequence (DNA): TGTGCCAGCAGCCCACAGGGGGGACTGTACGAGCAGTACTTC.

This chain joins TRBV2 and TRBJ1-5; 10 bases are shared with TRBD1. The CDR3 consists of 15 residues. The ends lost 6 bases at V and 6 bases at J; junction bases unmatched: 8. Germline values: CDR1 SNHLY, CDR2 FYNNEI. CDR3 coding DNA: TGTGCCAGCAGACGAGGGACAGGGGCCGGTCAGCCCCAGCATTTT. Its translation: CASRRGTGAGQPQHF.

The rearrangement uses TRBV5-1 and TRBJ1-2; D ambiguous. The CDR3 is 13 amino acids. The V end lost 0 bases, the J end lost 0 bases, and 3 bases lay between the germline ends. The germline gives CDR1 SGHRS, CDR2 YFSETQ. The CDR3 bases are TGCGCCAGCAGCTTGGCGGCTAACTATGGCTACACCTTC. It encodes CASSLAANYGYTF.

In DNA form, the CDR3 reads TGTGCCACCTTGGGGGGGATGGTCTATGGCTACACCTTC. It yields the protein CATLGGMVYGYTF. The chain couples TRBV7-2 to TRBJ1-2; a possible D gene is TRBD1 (5 bases). The germline V gene has CDR1 SGHTA and CDR2 FQGNSA. This CDR3 spans 13 amino acids. Trimming removed 10 bases at V and 4 bases at J, with 16 bases between.

The chain employs TRBV12-2 and TRBJ1-2; the listed D gene, TRBD1, was not tested against the DNA. TRBV12-2 is assigned pseudogene status. This CDR3 comprises 18 residues. CDR3 sequence: CASRPPDRARTFNYGYTF. DNA of the CDR3: TGTGCAAGTCGCCCCCCGGACAGGGCAAGAACCTTTAACTATGGCTACACCTTC.

A note on this clone: This likely came from a read error, as a far larger clone is one base away. This CDR3 is missing its conserved last phenylalanine or tryptophan, likely due to a read error. V is TRBV7-8 and J is TRBJ2-7; D call uncertain. CDR3 length: 15 residues. Germline CDR1 and CDR2: SGHVS and FQNEAQ. The V and J ends lost 6 bases and 2 bases respectively, with 17 bases between them. The CDR3 reads CASSFLRYSPYEQYY. The DNA of the CDR3 is TGTGCCAGCAGTTTCCTCCGCTACTCACCCTACGAGCAGTACTAC.

This clone turned up a few times. The chain links TRBV19 to TRBJ2-7; perhaps TRBD2 as D (5 bases). Germline V gene sequence: CDR1 LNHDA, CDR2 SQIVND (reference sequence). Trimming removed 3 bases from V and 3 bases from J, with 9 bases in between. CDR3 length equals 13 residues. This CDR3 reads CASSMAGDYEQYF. The CDR3, as DNA: TGTGCCAGTAGTATGGCCGGGGACTACGAGCAGTACTTC.

Note on this clone: The sample contains more than one DNA sequence encoding this CDR3. This chain connects TRBV5-1 to TRBJ1-3; 8 positions agree with TRBD1. Trimming removed 2 bases from V and 1 base from J; junction bases left unmatched: 2. The CDR3 extends over 15 amino acids. From germline, CDR1 is SGHRS and CDR2 YFSETQ. CDR3 coding DNA: TGCGCCAGCAGCTTTACAGGGGGATCTGGAAACACCATATATTTT. Amino acid sequence: CASSFTGGSGNTIYF.

V gene TRBV19 combines with J gene TRBJ1-1, with 9 bases lining up with TRBD1. This CDR3 is built from 14 residues. Germline lookup yields CDR1 LNHDA and CDR2 SQIVND (reference sequence). The J segment lost 6 bases and the V segment lost 5 bases, leaving 7 bases of the junction unmatched. CDR3 sequence: CASSVGQGRAEAFF. CDR3 nucleotides: TGTGCCAGTAGTGTCGGACAGGGGCGGGCTGAAGCTTTCTTT.

The chain joins TRBV4-1 to TRBJ2-5; 7 nucleotides align to TRBD1. The assigned J gene may be wrong: the sequence end matches TRBJ2-7 better. CDR3 length equals 15 residues. The V gene's germline CDR1 is MGHRA and CDR2 YSYEKL. The CDR3 DNA reads TGCGCCAGCAGCCAAGCGGGGACAGAGGGCTACGAGCAGTACTTC. Protein: CASSQAGTEGYEQYF.

The V call is TRBV7-9, the J call TRBJ2-7; TRBD1 aligns across 11 bases. Unmatched junction bases numbered 5, after V lost 5 bases and J lost 2 bases. Germline assignment: CDR1 SEHNR and CDR2 FQNEAQ (reference sequence). The CDR3 is 15 residues long. CDR3 amino acids: CASSDWDRGTYEQYF. The CDR3 nucleotides are TGTGCCAGCAGCGACTGGGACAGGGGGACCTACGAGCAGTACTTC.

The chain carries TRBV29-1 and TRBJ2-1; possibly TRBD2 for D (5 bases). Per germline, CDR1 SQVTM and CDR2 ANQGSEA. The CDR3 spans 14 residues. Trimming took off 4 bases at V and 6 bases at J, with 16 bases between the two ends. CDR3 loop: CSVVLQLASNEQFF. The CDR3 bases are TGCAGCGTTGTCCTACAGCTAGCCTCCAATGAGCAGTTCTTC.

The chain employs TRBV6-5 and TRBJ1-5; TRBD1 matches 10 bases. V gave up 6 bases and J gave up 7 bases; unmatched junction bases: 9. Germline V lookup: CDR1 MNHEY, CDR2 SVGAGI. This CDR3 is 15 amino acids long. CDR3 sequence reads: CASSPGTGDRQPQHF. Here the CDR3 DNA reads TGTGCCAGCAGCCCCGGGACAGGGGATAGGCAGCCCCAGCATTTT.

This clone was detected only once. The genes are TRBV15 and TRBJ2-4; D remains unclear. The germline V gene encodes CDR1 LNHNV and CDR2 YYDKDF (reference sequence). Trimming removed 8 bases at V and 0 bases at J, with 14 bases between. The CDR3 has 15 amino acids. The CDR3 region is CATGLSPLAKNIQYF. In DNA form, the CDR3 reads TGTGCCACCGGGTTATCGCCTTTAGCCAAAAACATTCAGTACTTC.

The CDR3 nucleotides read TGTGCCAGCGAGGACTGGCTCACCGGGGAGCTGTTTTTT. Protein: CASEDWLTGELFF. V gene TRBV6-5 combines with J gene TRBJ2-2, with a tentative D call TRBD2 (5 bases). Germline V gene data show CDR1 as MNHEY and CDR2 as SVGAGI. V was cut by 8 bases and J by 4 bases, with 11 bases left in between. The length of the CDR3 is 13 residues.